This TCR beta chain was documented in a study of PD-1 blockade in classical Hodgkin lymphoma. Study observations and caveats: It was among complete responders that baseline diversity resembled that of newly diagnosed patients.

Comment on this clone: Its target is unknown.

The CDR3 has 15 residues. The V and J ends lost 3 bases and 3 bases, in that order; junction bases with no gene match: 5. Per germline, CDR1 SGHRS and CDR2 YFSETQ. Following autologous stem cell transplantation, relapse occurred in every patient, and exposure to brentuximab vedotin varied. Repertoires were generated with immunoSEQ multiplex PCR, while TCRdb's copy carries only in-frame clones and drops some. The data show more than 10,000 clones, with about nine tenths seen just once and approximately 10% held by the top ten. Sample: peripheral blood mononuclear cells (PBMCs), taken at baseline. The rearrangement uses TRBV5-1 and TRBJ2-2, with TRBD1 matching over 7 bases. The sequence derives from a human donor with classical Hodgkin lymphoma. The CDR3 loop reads CASSSIGQDTGELFF. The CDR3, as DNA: TGCGCCAGCAGCTCCATCGGACAGGACACCGGGGAGCTGTTTTTT.